This TCR beta chain was identified during a study of blood T cell repertoires in COVID-19. As processed by the authors: Amplification of reference gene primers provided the estimated nucleated cell counts. This table comes from immunoSEQ multiplex PCR, and its TCRdb copy is limited to in-frame clones, with some not included. The V and J calls and clone size are taken from that table; D and trimming were inferred from the DNA. Here the sample spans under 450,000 clones, roughly nine tenths being singletons. Individuals aged roughly 18 to 95 years were recruited from fewer than 25 US areas. The recovered donors of Cohort 3 showed two negative PCRs, clearance, or symptom resolution. V lost 1 base and J lost 3; bases outside the gene matches: 5. CDR1 and CDR2 (germline): MDHEN, SYDVKM. The CDR3 spans 15 residues.

This TCR was sampled from a woman in her twenties or thirties who had recovered from COVID-19. This chain links TRBV28 with TRBJ1-2, with 7 nucleotides matching TRBD1. Sequencing was performed on PBMCs or T cells enriched from blood (not recorded which). The DNA of the CDR3 is TGTGCCAGCAGTTTATCGACAGGGTGGGACTATGGCTACACCTTC. Its protein product is CASSLSTGWDYGYTF.